The clone carrying this TCR beta chain turned up a few times. Its antigen is not known. This entry belongs to a study of T cell repertoires in cytomegalovirus infection. The study, taken as a whole, reports: Of the TCR beta families, the public ones yielded a cumulative frequency that identified carriers of CMV plus the relevant HLA. HLA-C-restricted CMV clonotypes gave the most frequent clonotype in two of eight donors.

TCRdb re-called the reads through MiXCR, storing one row per CDR3 protein. Among a few hundred thousand distinct CDR3 sequences listed, approximately 40% were seen once. The sequences come from cultured PBMCs, collected from culture after CMV antigen stimulation. This sequence was found in a human donor in good health (CMV status not recorded). Some clones in this sample may be carry-over from other donors' samples.

The DNA of the CDR3 is TGTGCCAGCAGGGGACTAGCGGGACACCCAGATACGCAGTATTTT. Encoded protein: CASRGLAGHPDTQYF. The genes are TRBV6-1 and TRBJ2-3, with 13 bases fitting TRBD2. With V trimmed by 6 bases and J by 4 bases, 4 bases remained unmatched. The germline V gene has CDR1 MNHNS and CDR2 SASEGT. The CDR3 totals 15 residues.